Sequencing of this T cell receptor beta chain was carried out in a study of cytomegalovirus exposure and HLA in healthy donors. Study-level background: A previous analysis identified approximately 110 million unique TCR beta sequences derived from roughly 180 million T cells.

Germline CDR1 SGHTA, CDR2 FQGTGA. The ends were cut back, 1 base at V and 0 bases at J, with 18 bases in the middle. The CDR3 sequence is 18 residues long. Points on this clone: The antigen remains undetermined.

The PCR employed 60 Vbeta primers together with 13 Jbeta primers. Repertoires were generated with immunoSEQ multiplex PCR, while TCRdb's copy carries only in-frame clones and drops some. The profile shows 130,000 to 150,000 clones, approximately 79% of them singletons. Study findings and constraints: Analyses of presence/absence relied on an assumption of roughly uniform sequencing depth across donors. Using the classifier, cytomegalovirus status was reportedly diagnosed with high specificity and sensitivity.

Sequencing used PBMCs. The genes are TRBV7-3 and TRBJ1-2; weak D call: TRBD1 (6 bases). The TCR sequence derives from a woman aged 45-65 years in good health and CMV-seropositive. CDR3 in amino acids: CASSLIGGLLNPNYGYTF. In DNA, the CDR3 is TGTGCCAGCAGCTTAATCGGGGGGCTCTTAAATCCTAACTATGGCTACACCTTC.